This T cell receptor beta chain was sequenced for a study of long-term antiretroviral therapy in people with HIV. The immunoSEQ assay was v3.0, run at survey level. Each sample aimed for about 40,000-50,000 sequenced T-cell genomes. The protocol was immunoSEQ multiplex PCR, while the TCRdb copy is restricted to in-frame clones and leaves out a portion. In the table there are 15,000 to 20,000 clones, about 91% of which are singletons. Treatment locations for all participants with HIV were in the United States. Cryopreserved PBMC, at roughly 0.9-11 million per sample, were present before DNA extraction. The germline gives CDR1 SNHLY, CDR2 FYNNEI. CDR3 length equals 11 residues. Trimming took off 1 base at V and 6 bases at J, with 3 bases between the two ends.

The sequencing here drew on unsorted PBMCs, taken 2.3 to 2.4 years before starting antiretroviral therapy. J is TRBJ1-1 and V is TRBV2; unclear D gene. The TCR was taken from a woman in her 30s with HIV. CDR3 in amino acids: CASSEGPEAFF. The CDR3, as DNA: TGTGCCAGCAGTGAAGGGCCTGAAGCTTTCTTT.